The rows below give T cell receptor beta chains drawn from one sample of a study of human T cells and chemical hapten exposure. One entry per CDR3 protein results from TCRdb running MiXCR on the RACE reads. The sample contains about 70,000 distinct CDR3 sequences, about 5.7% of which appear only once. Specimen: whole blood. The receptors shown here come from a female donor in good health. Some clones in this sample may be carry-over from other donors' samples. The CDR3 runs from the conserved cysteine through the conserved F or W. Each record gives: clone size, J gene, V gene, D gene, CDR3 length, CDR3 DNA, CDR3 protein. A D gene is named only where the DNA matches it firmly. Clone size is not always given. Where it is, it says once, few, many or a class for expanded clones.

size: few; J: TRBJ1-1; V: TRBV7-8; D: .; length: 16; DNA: TGTGCCAGCAGCTTATTGAACCAGATGTCGAACACTGAAGCTTTCTTT; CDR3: CASSLLNQMSNTEAFF
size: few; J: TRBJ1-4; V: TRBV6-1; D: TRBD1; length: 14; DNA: TGTGCCAGCAGTCGAGACAGGGGAAATGAAAAACTGTTTTTT; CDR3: CASSRDRGNEKLFF
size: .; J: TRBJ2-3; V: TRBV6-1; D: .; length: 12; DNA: TGTGCCAGCAAGGAGAGGACAGATACGCAGTATTTT; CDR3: CASKERTDTQYF
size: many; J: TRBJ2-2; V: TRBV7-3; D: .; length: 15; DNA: TGTGCCAGCAGCTCGGTGGGCCAAAGCACCGGGGAGCTGTTTTTT; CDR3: CASSSVGQSTGELFF
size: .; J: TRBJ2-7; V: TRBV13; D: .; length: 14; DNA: TGTGCCGGCAGCTTAGTAGGAGGGGGAAACGAGCAGTACTTC; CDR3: CAGSLVGGGNEQYF
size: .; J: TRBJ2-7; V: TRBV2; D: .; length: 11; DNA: TGTGCCAGCAGTATGGGGGACGAGCAGTACTTC; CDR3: CASSMGDEQYF
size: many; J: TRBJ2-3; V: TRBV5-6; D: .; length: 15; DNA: TGTGCCAGCAGCCTAACCCAAAGAAAGACAGATACGCAGTATTTT; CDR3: CASSLTQRKTDTQYF
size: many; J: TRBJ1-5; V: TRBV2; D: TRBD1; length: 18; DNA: TGTGCCAGCAGGGCTGGACAGGGGCCTCTAGTTCCCAATCAGCCCCAGCATTTT; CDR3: CASRAGQGPLVPNQPQHF
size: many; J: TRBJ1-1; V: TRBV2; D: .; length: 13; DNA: TGTGCCAGCTTGAGACAAAAGAACACTGAAGCTTTCTTT; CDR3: CASLRQKNTEAFF
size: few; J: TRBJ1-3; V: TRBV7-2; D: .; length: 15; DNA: TGTGCCAGCAGCCGTCGCGGGGGCCCTGGAAACACCATATATTTT; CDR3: CASSRRGGPGNTIYF
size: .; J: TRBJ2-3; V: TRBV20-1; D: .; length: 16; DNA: TGCAGTGCTAGAGATAGAGCAGGGATGTTGGGAGATACGCAGTATTTT; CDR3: CSARDRAGMLGDTQYF
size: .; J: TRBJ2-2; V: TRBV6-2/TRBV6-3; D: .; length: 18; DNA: TGTGCCAGCAGTTACCCCTCTCGGGGGAGCCCCAACACCGGGGAGCTGTTTTTT; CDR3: CASSYPSRGSPNTGELFF
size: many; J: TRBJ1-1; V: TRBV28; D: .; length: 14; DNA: TGTGCCAGCAGTTTAGGGGGTAGGAGCACTGAAGCTTTCTTT; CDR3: CASSLGGRSTEAFF
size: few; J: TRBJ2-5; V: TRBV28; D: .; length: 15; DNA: TGTGCCAGCAGTCCCTCGTGGGGGCCCCAAGAGACCCAGTACTTC; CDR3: CASSPSWGPQETQYF
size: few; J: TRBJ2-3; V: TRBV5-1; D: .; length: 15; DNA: TGCGCCAGCAGCTTGGATCCAGCGAGCACAGATACGCAGTATTTT; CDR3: CASSLDPASTDTQYF
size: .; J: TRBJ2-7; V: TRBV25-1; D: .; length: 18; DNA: TGTGCCAGCAGTGAAGATGGTGCATCCGCAATCGGGGCCTACGAGCAGTACTTC; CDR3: CASSEDGASAIGAYEQYF
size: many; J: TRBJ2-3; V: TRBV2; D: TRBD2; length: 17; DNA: TGTGCCAGCAGTGAAGATGGTCTAGCGGGAGGAAGAGATACGCAGTATTTT; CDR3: CASSEDGLAGGRDTQYF
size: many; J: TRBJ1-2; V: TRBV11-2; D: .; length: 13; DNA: TGTGCCAGCAGCCCCGACTTGAACTATGGCTACACCTTC; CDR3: CASSPDLNYGYTF
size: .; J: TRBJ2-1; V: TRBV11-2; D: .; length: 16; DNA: TGTGCCAGCAGCTTCCGACCCCGGAGCTCCTACAATGAGCAGTTCTTC; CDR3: CASSFRPRSSYNEQFF
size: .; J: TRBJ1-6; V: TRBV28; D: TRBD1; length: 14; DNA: TGTGCCAGCAGTGTCGAGGGGGCTACTTCACCCCTCCACTTT; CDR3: CASSVEGATSPLHF
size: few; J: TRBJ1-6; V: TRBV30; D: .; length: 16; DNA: TGTGCCTGGAGCCAGGGAGGTTCGTTACAAGGTTCACCCCTCCACTTT; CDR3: CAWSQGGSLQGSPLHF
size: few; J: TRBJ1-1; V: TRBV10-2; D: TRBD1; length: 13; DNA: TGCGCCAGCAGTCAACAGGGGTGGTCTGAAGCTTTCTTT; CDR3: CASSQQGWSEAFF
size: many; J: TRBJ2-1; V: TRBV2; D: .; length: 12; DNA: TGTGCCAGCATGGCTATTGAGTATGAGCAGTTCTTC; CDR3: CASMAIEYEQFF
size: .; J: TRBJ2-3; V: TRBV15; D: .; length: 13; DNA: TGTGCCACCAGCCCGGGTCTCACGGATACGCAGTATTTT; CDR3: CATSPGLTDTQYF
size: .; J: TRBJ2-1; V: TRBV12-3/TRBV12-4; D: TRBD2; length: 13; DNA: TGTGCCAGCCGACTAGCGGGGTACAATGAGCAGTTCTTC; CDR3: CASRLAGYNEQFF
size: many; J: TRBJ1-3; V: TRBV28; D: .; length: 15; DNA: TGTGCCAGCAGTACCCAAACAGGTTCTGGAAACACCATATATTTT; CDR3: CASSTQTGSGNTIYF
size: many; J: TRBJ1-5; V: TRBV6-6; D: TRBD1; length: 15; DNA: TGTGCCAGCAAGACCGGGACAGGGGATTATCAGCCCCAGCATTTT; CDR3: CASKTGTGDYQPQHF
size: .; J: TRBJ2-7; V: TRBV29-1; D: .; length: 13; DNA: TGCAGCGTTGTTCGTGACAGTCCCTACGAGCAGTACTTC; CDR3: CSVVRDSPYEQYF
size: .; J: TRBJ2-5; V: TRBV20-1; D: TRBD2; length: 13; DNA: TGCAGTGGGAGCGGGAGGGCCTCAGAGACCCAGTACTTC; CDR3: CSGSGRASETQYF
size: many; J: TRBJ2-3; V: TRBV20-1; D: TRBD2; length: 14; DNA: TGCAGTGCCCGTCGTTCCGGACTAGTGGATACGCAGTATTTT; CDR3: CSARRSGLVDTQYF
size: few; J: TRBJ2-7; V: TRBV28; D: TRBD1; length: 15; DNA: TGTGCCAGCATTTCACCTGGACAGGGTTCCTACGAGCAGTACTTC; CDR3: CASISPGQGSYEQYF
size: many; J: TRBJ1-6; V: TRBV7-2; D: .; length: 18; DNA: TGTGCCAGCAGCCACATCCGAGGGGAAGGGCTATATAATTCACCCCTCCACTTT; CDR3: CASSHIRGEGLYNSPLHF
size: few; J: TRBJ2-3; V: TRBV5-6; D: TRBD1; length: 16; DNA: TGTGCCAGCAGCTTGGACAGGGGGACAAGCACAGATACGCAGTATTTT; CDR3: CASSLDRGTSTDTQYF
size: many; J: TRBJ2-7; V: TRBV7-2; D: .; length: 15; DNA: TGTGCCAGCAGCCCGGGGGGCTTAAGCTCCTACGAGCAGTACTTC; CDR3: CASSPGGLSSYEQYF
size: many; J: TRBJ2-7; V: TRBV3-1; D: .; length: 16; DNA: TGTGCCAGCAGCCCTGGGGAGTACGGTTTGGTCTACGAGCAGTACTTC; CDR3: CASSPGEYGLVYEQYF
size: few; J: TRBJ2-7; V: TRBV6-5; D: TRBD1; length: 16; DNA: TGTGCCAGCAGTTACCGGTCGAGACAGGGCCGCTACGAGCAGTACTTC; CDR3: CASSYRSRQGRYEQYF
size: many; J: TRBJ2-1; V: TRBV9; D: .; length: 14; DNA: TGTGCCAGCAGCGTCGAGGACCGGACAGAAGAGCAGTTCTTC; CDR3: CASSVEDRTEEQFF
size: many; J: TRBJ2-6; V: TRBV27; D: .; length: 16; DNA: TGTGCCAGCAGCCCGGACTGGACTAATGGGGCCAACGTCCTGACTTTC; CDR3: CASSPDWTNGANVLTF
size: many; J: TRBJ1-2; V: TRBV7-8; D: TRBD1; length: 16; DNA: TGTGCCAGCAGCTTAGCGGGACAGGGCCTTGACTATGGCTACACCTTC; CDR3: CASSLAGQGLDYGYTF
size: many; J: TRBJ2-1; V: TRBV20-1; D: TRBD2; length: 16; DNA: TGCAGTGCTAGAAGGCCGACTAGCGGGAGGATGGGTGAGCAGTTCTTC; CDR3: CSARRPTSGRMGEQFF
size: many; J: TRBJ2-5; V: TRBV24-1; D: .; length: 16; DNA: TGTGCCACCAGTGACGTTAGGAGCGGCTTGGTAGAGACCCAGTACTTC; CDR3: CATSDVRSGLVETQYF
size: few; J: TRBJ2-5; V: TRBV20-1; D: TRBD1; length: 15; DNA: TGCAGTGCTAGAGCCGCAGGACAGGGAAGTAAGACCCAGTACTTC; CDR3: CSARAAGQGSKTQYF
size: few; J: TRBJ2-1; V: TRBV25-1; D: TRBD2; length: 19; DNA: TGTGCCAGCAGTGAAACACTAGCGGGAGAACCGAGCTCCTACAATGAGCAGTTCTTC; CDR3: CASSETLAGEPSSYNEQFF
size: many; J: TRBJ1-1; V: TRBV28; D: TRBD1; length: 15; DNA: TGTGCCAGCGGTCCTAACCGGGGGGACAGGGATTTAGCTTTCTTT; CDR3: CASGPNRGDRDLAFF
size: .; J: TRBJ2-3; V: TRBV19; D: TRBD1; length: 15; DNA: TGTGCCAGTAGTAGAGGACAGGGGCGGACAGATACGCAGTATTTT; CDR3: CASSRGQGRTDTQYF
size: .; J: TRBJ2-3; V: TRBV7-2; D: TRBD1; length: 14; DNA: TGTGCCAGCAGCTGGGACAGGGGAAGGGATACGCAGTATTTT; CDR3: CASSWDRGRDTQYF
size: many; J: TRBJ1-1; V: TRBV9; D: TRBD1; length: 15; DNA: TGTGCCAGCAGCCTAACAGGGGGCGCGGACACTGAAGCTTTCTTT; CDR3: CASSLTGGADTEAFF
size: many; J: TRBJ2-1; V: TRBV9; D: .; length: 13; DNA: TGTGCCAGCAGCCCCTCGGGACGCCATGAGCAGTTCTTC; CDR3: CASSPSGRHEQFF
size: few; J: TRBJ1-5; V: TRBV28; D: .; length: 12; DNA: TGTGCCAGCACCTGGGGCAATCAGCCCCAGCATTTT; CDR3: CASTWGNQPQHF
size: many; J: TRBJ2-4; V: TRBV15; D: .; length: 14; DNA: TGTGCCACCAGCAGAGATAGAGGGATCAACATTCAGTACTTC; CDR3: CATSRDRGINIQYF
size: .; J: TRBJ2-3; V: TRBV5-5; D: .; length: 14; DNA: TGTGCCAGCAGCGCCAGAAGCGGCACAGATACGCAGTATTTT; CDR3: CASSARSGTDTQYF